A single sample is the source of the 18 T cell receptor beta chains below, sequenced in a study of PD-1 blockade in mismatch repair-deficient tumors. The protocol was immunoSEQ multiplex PCR, while the TCRdb copy is restricted to in-frame clones and leaves out a portion. The data contain roughly 25,000 clones, over 80% of them singletons. The sequencing used peripheral blood, collected 12 weeks after starting pembrolizumab. The receptors were gathered from an adult with mismatch repair-deficient cancer.

The chain couples TRBV4-1 to TRBJ2-1; unclear D gene. The CDR3 runs to 16 residues. Germline CDR1 reads MGHRA; CDR2 reads YSYEKL. Trimming left V 1 base short and J 0 bases short, with 10 bases between. CDR3 DNA: TGCGCCAGCAGCCAAGTCGACCTCATCTCCTACAATGAGCAGTTCTTC. Its protein product is CASSQVDLISYNEQFF.

The chain couples TRBV6-1 to TRBJ1-2; no clear D. Between the trimmed V and J ends, which lost 0 bases and 6 bases, there was a span of 14 bases. CDR1 and CDR2 from the germline V gene are MNHNS and SASEGT. This CDR3 is 15 amino acids long. CDR3 bases: TGTGCCAGCAGTGAAGCTTGGGGATTAGGGAATGGCTACACCTTC. Its translation: CASSEAWGLGNGYTF.

The chain links TRBV18 to TRBJ2-7; 10 bases line up with TRBD1. The CDR3 is 15 residues long. Germline loops: CDR1 KGHSH, CDR2 LQKENI. After removal of 2 bases from V and 1 base from J, the junction contained 2 bases not matched to a gene. This CDR3 reads CASSPGTGVSYEQYF. Here the CDR3 DNA reads TGTGCCAGCTCACCAGGGACAGGGGTATCCTACGAGCAGTACTTC.

The chain couples TRBV7-2 to TRBJ2-5; 9 positions match TRBD1. CDR1 is SGHTA and CDR2 is FQGNSA in the germline V gene. V was pared by 4 bases and J by 5 bases, with 2 bases of the junction left unmatched. CDR3 size: 13 residues. CDR3 bases: TGTGCCAGCAGCTACGGACAGGGGGAGACCCAGTACTTC. This codes for CASSYGQGETQYF.

The chain combines TRBV18 with TRBJ2-7; 9 bases line up with TRBD1. CDR1 and CDR2 from the germline V gene are KGHSH and LQKENI. V trimming: 5 bases; J trimming: 7 bases; junction bases outside the gene matches: 6. CDR3 length equals 13 residues. CDR3: CASSVQGAQEQYF. DNA of the CDR3: TGTGCCAGCTCAGTACAGGGGGCACAAGAGCAGTACTTC.

This rearrangement joins TRBV13 to TRBJ1-4; the match to TRBD1 covers 7 bases. The CDR3 is 14 residues long. Germline loops: CDR1 PRHDT, CDR2 FYEKMQ (reference sequence). Trimming removed 8 bases from V and 3 bases from J; junction bases left unmatched: 6. Here the CDR3 DNA reads TGTGCCAGCCGGAGCGGGACAGCTAATGAAAAACTGTTTTTT. It yields the protein CASRSGTANEKLFF.

This clone came up once. This chain uses TRBV27 with TRBJ2-2, with TRBD2 as a possible D gene (5 bases). V was trimmed by 4 bases and J by 6 bases, leaving 9 bases between them. The CDR3 sequence is 13 residues long. In germline, CDR1 is MNHEY, CDR2 SMNVEV (reference sequence). The CDR3 sequence is CASSSTIAGELFF. The CDR3 DNA reads as TGTGCCAGCAGTTCGACTATCGCCGGGGAGCTGTTTTTT.

This clone has a single count. V and J are TRBV30 and TRBJ2-1; 9 bases are a match to TRBD2. V trimming: 3 bases; J trimming: 8 bases; junction bases outside the gene matches: 11. In germline, CDR1 is GTSNPN, CDR2 SVGIG (reference sequence). The CDR3 is 15 amino acids. The CDR3 DNA reads as TGTGCCTGGAGGACTAGCGGAGGGCTTAGGGATGAGCAGTTCTTC. It codes for CAWRTSGGLRDEQFF.

About this clone: Its ends do not fully match the called genes, so a read error is possible. J is TRBJ2-2 and V is TRBV7-9; D ambiguous. Germline assignment: CDR1 SEHNR and CDR2 FQNEAQ (reference sequence). The CDR3 is made up of 15 amino acids. CDR3 in amino acids: CASSPPRLTTWELFF. The CDR3 region has the DNA TGTGCCAGCAGTCCCCCAAGACTTACCACCTGGGAGCTGTTTTTT.

The chain couples TRBV6-1 to TRBJ2-1, with 14 nucleotides matching TRBD2. This CDR3 region has 15 residues. Germline V gene sequence: CDR1 MNHNS, CDR2 SASEGT. Trimming at V came to 8 bases and at J to 8 bases, leaving 8 bases not matched to a gene. CDR3 coding DNA: TGTGCCAGCGGGCCCGGGACTAGCGGGAGCGATGAGCAGTTCTTC. Its protein product is CASGPGTSGSDEQFF.

This sequence joins TRBV2 and TRBJ1-2; 10 positions match TRBD1. V lost 4 bases to trimming and J lost 8 bases; unmatched junction nucleotides: 10. Germline assignment: CDR1 SNHLY and CDR2 FYNNEI. This CDR3 spans 15 amino acids. This CDR3 reads CASSAPTGTGDGYTF. CDR3 coding DNA: TGTGCCAGCAGTGCCCCCACCGGGACAGGGGACGGCTACACCTTC.

The chain joins TRBV10-3 to TRBJ2-2; tentative D call: TRBD2 (6 bases). In germline, CDR1 is ENHRY, CDR2 SYGVKD. This CDR3 spans 17 amino acids. V was pared by 0 bases and J by 0 bases, with 11 bases between. The CDR3: CAISESFPSANTGELFF. CDR3 DNA sequence: TGTGCCATCAGTGAGTCGTTTCCTAGCGCGAACACCGGGGAGCTGTTTTTT.

The V call is TRBV5-6, the J call TRBJ2-5; 10 bases map to TRBD1. CDR3 length: 16 residues. CDR1 is SGHDT, CDR2 YYEEEE, per germline. Germline trimming cut 1 base from V and 6 bases from J; bases unmatched to any gene: 9. CDR3 bases: TGTGCCAGCAGCTTGTGGGTAGGGGACAGGGGTAAGACCCAGTACTTC. This sequence encodes CASSLWVGDRGKTQYF.

The chain employs TRBV29-1 and TRBJ2-1, with 11 nucleotides matching TRBD2. Germline loops: CDR1 SQVTM, CDR2 ANQGSEA. The CDR3 has 14 amino acids. V was pared by 4 bases and J by 6 bases, with 5 bases of the junction left unmatched. The CDR3 DNA is TGCAGCGTTGGACTAGCGGGACCCCTCAATGAGCAGTTCTTC. Translated: CSVGLAGPLNEQFF.

The chain recombines TRBV11-3 with TRBJ1-1; a possible D gene is TRBD1 (6 bases). Germline V gene sequence: CDR1 SGHNT, CDR2 YENEEA. Between the trimmed V and J ends, which lost 2 bases and 5 bases, there was a span of 9 bases. There are 13 residues in the CDR3. This CDR3 reads CASSLRTGTEAFF. The CDR3 DNA reads as TGTGCCAGCAGCTTACGCACAGGGACTGAAGCTTTCTTT.

The chain carries TRBV6-5 and TRBJ1-5, with TRBD1 identical over 9 bases. The germline gives CDR1 MNHEY, CDR2 SVGAGI. The CDR3 extends over 13 amino acids. Trimming cost V 5 bases and J 9 bases; bases outside gene matches: 5. This chain's CDR3 is CASSITGGRPQHF. The CDR3 nucleotides are TGTGCCAGCAGTATCACAGGGGGCCGGCCCCAGCATTTT.

This clone appeared once. The chain carries TRBV19 and TRBJ2-7; 10 nucleotides agree with TRBD1. Germline CDR1 and CDR2: LNHDA and SQIVND (reference sequence). J lost 7 bases, V lost 5 bases, and 8 bases had no gene match. The CDR3 consists of 14 residues. CDR3 in amino acids: CASSSGTGAREQYF. The CDR3 nucleotides are TGTGCCAGTAGTTCCGGGACAGGGGCGCGTGAGCAGTACTTC.

CDR3 nucleotide sequence: TGTGCCAGCAGTCAGGAACAGGGTTCAACAGATACGCAGTATTTT. Translating gives CASSQEQGSTDTQYF. The V call is TRBV6-4, the J call TRBJ2-3, with D possibly TRBD1 on 6 matching bases. The CDR3 extends over 15 amino acids. Germline V gives CDR1 MRHNA, CDR2 SNTAGT. Trimming shortened V by 5 bases and J by 3 bases, and 15 bases separated the two germline ends.